The clone carrying this T cell receptor (beta chain) was seen ten or more times. CDR1 is LGHDT, CDR2 YNNKEL, per germline (reference sequence). Trimming removed 1 base from V and 5 bases from J, with 11 bases in between. This CDR3 contains 14 residues. Template material for amplifying TCR beta CDR3 regions consisted of RNA transcripts. The primer set for the first-round RT-PCR of the TCR CDR3 was HTBI. Each CDR3 protein is one row after TCRdb ran MiXCR on the multiplex PCR reads. The table has about 410,000 distinct CDR3 sequences, roughly 14% seen once. The sample comes from a study of T cells in Graves' hyperthyroidism and ophthalmopathy. Pregnant or lactating patients were excluded, as were those with uncontrolled infection or other autoimmune disease.

Source material: blood. The rearrangement links TRBV3-1 to TRBJ2-5; D may be TRBD1 (6 bases). This TCR came from a man between 18 and 29 years old with Graves' ophthalmopathy. CDR3 sequence reads: CASSQGVQGETQYF. The CDR3 DNA sequence: TGTGCCAGCAGCCAAGGTGTCCAGGGGGAGACCCAGTACTTC.